Listed below are T cell receptor beta chains from one sample, sequenced in a study of OX40 agonist ivuxolimab in advanced cancers. TCRdb's copy holds only in-frame clones and misses some; the assay was immunoSEQ multiplex PCR. Here the sample spans more than 20,000 clones, about 85% being singletons. Material: CD4+ or CD8+ T cells sorted from blood, obtained in a trial of the OX40 agonist ivuxolimab. Receptor source: an adult with an advanced solid tumor such as melanoma, head and neck, liver or kidney cancer. Each CDR3 is given with its conserved first and last residue. The order of the fields is V gene, clone size, J gene, D gene, CDR3 DNA, CDR3 protein. The D gene is left open where the match is weak. Part of the rows lack a size; the others show once, few, many or a class for expanded clones.

>TRBV6-1|NA|TRBJ2-2|TRBD1
TGTGCCAGCAGTTTTGGGACAGGGGGCACCGGGGAGCTGTTTTTT
CASSFGTGGTGELFF
>TRBV10-3|NA|TRBJ2-1|NA
TGTGCCATCATCGATGGCAATGAGCAGTTCTTC
CAIIDGNEQFF
>TRBV27|NA|TRBJ2-3|NA
TGTGCCAGCAGTCCCCTCCCGGGGGGCGGCACAGATACGCAGTATTTT
CASSPLPGGGTDTQYF
>TRBV27|NA|TRBJ2-7|TRBD1
TGTGCCAGCAGTTTAAAGGACAGGGCCTACGAGCAGTACTTC
CASSLKDRAYEQYF
>TRBV27|NA|TRBJ2-7|TRBD1
TGTGCCAGCAGTGTGACAGGGGGACTCTACGAGCAGTACTTC
CASSVTGGLYEQYF
>TRBV5-1|NA|TRBJ2-1|NA
TGCGCCAGCAGAGTCGGCAGCTCCTACAATGAGCAGTTCTTC
CASRVGSSYNEQFF
>TRBV6-5|NA|TRBJ1-5|NA
TGTGCCAGCAGTTACTCGGGCTATCAGCCCCAGCATTTT
CASSYSGYQPQHF
>TRBV9|NA|TRBJ2-2|NA
TGTGCCAGCAGCGCAGAGCAGGGCACCGGGGAGCTGTTTTTT
CASSAEQGTGELFF
>TRBV5-4|NA|TRBJ2-3|NA
TGTGCCAGCAGCTTGCTGGGGAGGTTGACAGATACGCAGTATTTT
CASSLLGRLTDTQYF
>TRBV14|NA|TRBJ2-7|TRBD2
TGTGCCAGCAGCCCATGGACTAGCGGGAGTGGAGAGCAGTACTTC
CASSPWTSGSGEQYF
>TRBV5-5|NA|TRBJ1-1|NA
TGTGCCAGCAGCTTATATGAATCGGGACGGCCAAACACTGAAGCTTTCTTT
CASSLYESGRPNTEAFF
>TRBV27|NA|TRBJ2-7|NA
TGTGCCAGCAGTTTCGGCAGAAACTACGAGCAGTACTTC
CASSFGRNYEQYF
>TRBV25-1|once|TRBJ1-3|TRBD1
TGTGCCAGCAGTACGGGACAGTCATTAGGAAACACCATATATTTT
CASSTGQSLGNTIYF
>TRBV9|NA|TRBJ1-2|NA
TGTGCCAGCAGCGTAGCTGCCAGGGTAGATGGCTACACCTTC
CASSVAARVDGYTF
>TRBV5-6|NA|TRBJ2-7|NA
TGTGCCAGCAGCTTGGCGTCTGGGGCTATACCCTACGAGCAGTACTTC
CASSLASGAIPYEQYF
>TRBV7-9|NA|TRBJ2-7|NA
TGTGCCAGCAGCTCCCGGGACCGAACCTCCTACGAGCAGTACTTC
CASSSRDRTSYEQYF
>TRBV7-6|NA|TRBJ2-1|TRBD2
TGTGCCAGCAGCCATAGCGGGAGAGGGGACAATGAGCAGTTCTTC
CASSHSGRGDNEQFF
>TRBV4-3|NA|TRBJ2-2|NA
TGCGCCAGCAGCCACGTAAGGGCAGGGTACACCGGGGAGCTGTTTTTT
CASSHVRAGYTGELFF
>TRBV28|NA|TRBJ1-5|NA
TGTGCCAGCAGTTGGGGGGAGGTTATCAATCAGCCCCAGCATTTT
CASSWGEVINQPQHF
>TRBV2|NA|TRBJ2-7|NA
TGTGCCAGCAGTGATCTAGAACTGAAACCCGGACGCTACGAGCAGTACTTC
CASSDLELKPGRYEQYF
>TRBV15|NA|TRBJ2-7|TRBD1
TGTGCCACCAGCAGGGACAGGGTCGGTACCGTCTACGAGCAGTACTTC
CATSRDRVGTVYEQYF
>TRBV7-8|NA|TRBJ2-1|NA
TGTGCCAGCAGCTTTAGTCTCGATGAGCAGTTCTTC
CASSFSLDEQFF
>TRBV18|NA|TRBJ2-5|NA
TGTGCCAGCTCACCACCAAACAGGGAGGAGACCCAGTACTTC
CASSPPNREETQYF
>TRBV27|NA|TRBJ2-7|NA
TGTGCCAGCAGTTTATCGCGGTTCTACGAGCAGTACTTC
CASSLSRFYEQYF